These 20 T cell receptor beta chains originate from one sample sequenced in a study of blood T cells in healthy people across ages. The use of a sample-barcoded 5' primer and a J-beta primer mix characterized a second PCR of 7 to 11 cycles. TCRdb re-derived calls from the 5' RACE reads in MiXCR, one entry per CDR3 protein. The sample includes under 2,000,000 distinct CDR3 sequences, roughly 52% of them seen just once. Material for sequencing was blood. The receptors shown here come from a woman in her forties in good health.

The V and J genes are TRBV7-8 and TRBJ1-2; TRBD1 matches at 10 bases. CDR3 length equals 14 residues. CDR1 is SGHVS and CDR2 is FQNEAQ in the germline V gene. V was clipped by 5 bases and J by 6 bases; unmatched bases: 6. This chain's CDR3 is CASSPDRGANGYTF. CDR3 coding DNA: TGTGCCAGCAGCCCGGACAGGGGGGCGAATGGCTACACCTTC. Full variable domain (missing parts from reference TRBV7-8 and TRBJ1-2): GAGVSQSPRYKVAKRGQDVALRCDPISGHVSLFWYQQALGQGPEFLTYFQNEAQLDKSGLPSDRFFAERPEGSVSTLKIQRTQQEDSAVYLCASSPDRGANGYTFGSGTRLTVV.

The chain uses TRBV15 and TRBJ1-5; tentative D call: TRBD1 (5 bases). The CDR3 has 15 amino acids. Trimming pared 11 bases from V and 0 bases from J, leaving 17 bases between. CDR1 is LNHNV, CDR2 YYDKDF, per germline (reference sequence). The CDR3 DNA reads TGTGCCGTGGTCACCCAGGGCCCTAGCAATCAGCCCCAGCATTTT. Protein sequence: CAVVTQGPSNQPQHF.

The J gene is TRBJ2-3, the V gene TRBV7-8; 13 bases are a match to TRBD2. The CDR3 has 17 residues. Trimming at V came to 4 bases and at J to 8 bases, leaving 12 bases not matched to a gene. Germline loops: CDR1 SGHVS, CDR2 FQNEAQ. The CDR3 protein is CASSYRLAGGLRGTQYF. CDR3 DNA: TGTGCCAGCAGCTACAGACTAGCGGGGGGTTTGAGAGGTACGCAGTATTTT. Filled out from reference TRBV7-8 and TRBJ2-3, the complete variable domain reads GAGVSQSPRYKVAKRGQDVALRCDPISGHVSLFWYQQALGQGPEFLTYFQNEAQLDKSGLPSDRFFAERPEGSVSTLKIQRTQQEDSAVYLCASSYRLAGGLRGTQYFGPGTRLTVL.

J is TRBJ1-6 and V is TRBV10-3, with TRBD1 matching 7 bases. CDR1 is ENHRY and CDR2 is SYGVKD in the germline V gene. This CDR3 is built from 15 residues. J was trimmed by 4 bases and V by 0 bases; bases with no gene match: 0. The CDR3 loop reads CAISESGQYNSPLHF. In nucleotides, the CDR3 is TGTGCCATCAGTGAGTCGGGACAGTATAATTCACCCCTCCACTTT.

V is TRBV20-1 and J is TRBJ2-3, with D possibly being TRBD1 (6 bases). There are 15 residues in the CDR3. Germline V lookup: CDR1 DFQATT, CDR2 SNEGSKA (reference sequence). V was shortened by 0 bases and J by 1 base, with 11 bases between the two germline ends. Here the CDR3 reads CSARDSYRGTDTQYF. The CDR3 bases are TGCAGTGCTAGAGATTCCTACAGGGGCACAGATACGCAGTATTTT.

This clonotype was counted a few times. The V and J genes are TRBV7-3 and TRBJ2-1; D tentatively fits TRBD1 or TRBD2 (5 bases each). CDR1 is SGHTA, CDR2 FQGTGA, per germline. CDR3 length equals 13 residues. The V and J ends lost 3 bases and 5 bases respectively, with 8 bases between them. CDR3 DNA: TGTGCCAGCAGCTTCGGGGCCCACAATGAGCAGTTCTTC. Translation gives CASSFGAHNEQFF.

The rearrangement joins TRBV13 to TRBJ2-5; the match to TRBD2 covers 8 bases. V lost 2 bases and J lost 4; bases outside the gene matches: 6. Germline values: CDR1 PRHDT, CDR2 FYEKMQ (reference sequence). This CDR3 contains 15 residues. CDR3 residues: CASSLRAGVVETQYF. The CDR3 bases are TGTGCCAGCAGCTTAAGAGCGGGGGTCGTAGAGACCCAGTACTTC. Looking up the rest from reference TRBV13 and TRBJ2-5 gives the full variable domain: AAGVIQSPRHLIKEKRETATLKCYPIPRHDTVYWYQQGPGQDPQFLISFYEKMQSDKGSIPDRFSAQQFSDYHSELNMSSLELGDSALYFCASSLRAGVVETQYFGPGTRLLVL.

The V gene is TRBV3-1, the J gene TRBJ2-3; maybe TRBD1 (7 bases). Trimming left V 4 bases short and J 2 bases short, with 16 bases between. Per the germline V gene, CDR1 is LGHDT and CDR2 is YNNKEL (reference sequence). This CDR3 contains 16 residues. Here the CDR3 reads CASSPKEGAVTDTQYF. The CDR3, as DNA: TGTGCCAGCAGCCCGAAGGAGGGGGCCGTCACAGATACGCAGTATTTT.

This clonotype has only a few counts. The chain couples TRBV20-1 to TRBJ2-3; TRBD2 agrees at 8 bases. J gave up 3 bases and V 5 bases, and 10 bases lay outside the gene matches. CDR3 length: 15 residues. From germline, CDR1 is DFQATT and CDR2 SNEGSKA (reference sequence). Here the CDR3 reads CSALLHSGVTDTQYF. The CDR3 DNA reads TGCAGTGCTCTCCTACATAGCGGGGTTACAGATACGCAGTATTTT.

This clonotype was recorded a few times. The chain has TRBV4-3 and TRBJ2-7; 9 bases are a match to TRBD1. Looked up from germline, CDR1 is LGHNA and CDR2 is YSLEER. The V and J ends lost 2 bases and 3 bases, in that order; junction bases with no gene match: 5. The CDR3 runs 15 residues. CDR3 loop: CASSQRQGESYEQYF. In DNA, the CDR3 is TGCGCCAGCAGCCAACGACAGGGGGAAAGCTACGAGCAGTACTTC.

For this clonotype: A read error may produce the germline difference seen at one junction end. V usage is TRBV7-3 and J usage is TRBJ2-1; unclear D gene. The CDR3 is 13 residues long. CDR1 and CDR2 from the germline V gene are SGHTA and FQGTGA. The CDR3 DNA reads as TGTGCCGGCAGCTTACGGGCCTGGGATGAGCAGTTCTTC. It yields the protein CAGSLRAWDEQFF.

The sample holds a few counts of this clonotype. The genes are TRBV20-1 and TRBJ2-7; weak D call: TRBD2 (7 bases). Germline values: CDR1 DFQATT, CDR2 SNEGSKA (reference sequence). Trimming took 1 base from V and 10 from J, leaving 26 bases between them. The CDR3 contains 16 residues. The CDR3 loop reads CSARAKEGGPVDTQYF. The CDR3 DNA sequence: TGCAGTGCTAGAGCCAAGGAGGGGGGGCCGGTGGACACCCAGTACTTC.

In this sample, this clonotype turned up once. This chain's CDR3 is CASSLNALGGNEQFF. The CDR3 DNA reads as TGTGCCAGCAGCTTAAATGCGCTTGGGGGTAATGAGCAGTTCTTC. V is TRBV11-2 and J is TRBJ2-1; D is tentatively TRBD1 or TRBD2 (5 bases each). Trimming stripped 2 bases from V and 7 bases from J, with 15 bases between. Per germline, CDR1 SGHAT and CDR2 FQNNGV. The CDR3 consists of 15 residues. The whole variable domain, remainder taken from reference TRBV11-2 and TRBJ2-1, is EAGVAQSPRYKIIEKRQSVAFWCNPISGHATLYWYQQILGQGPKLLIQFQNNGVVDDSQLPKDRFSAERLKGVDSTLKIQPAKLEDSAVYLCASSLNALGGNEQFFGPGTRLTVL.

This chain links TRBV5-1 with TRBJ2-1, with a possible D match to TRBD2 (5 bases). Trimming pared 0 bases from V and 8 bases from J, leaving 15 bases between. There are 15 residues in the CDR3. CDR1 SGHRS and CDR2 YFSETQ come from the germline V gene. CDR3 coding DNA: TGCGCCAGCAGCTTGGGGAGGAGCTATCGCGATGAGCAGTTCTTC. It translates to CASSLGRSYRDEQFF. Supplemented by reference TRBV5-1 and TRBJ2-1, the full variable domain reads KAGVTQTPRYLIKTRGQQVTLSCSPISGHRSVSWYQQTPGQGLQFLFEYFSETQRNKGNFPGRFSGRQFSNSRSEMNVSTLELGDSALYLCASSLGRSYRDEQFFGPGTRLTVL.

This clonotype was seen just once. The J gene is TRBJ2-3, the V gene TRBV28; D perhaps matches TRBD2 (5 bases). Per germline, CDR1 MDHEN and CDR2 SYDVKM. The CDR3 covers 14 residues. The ends were cut back, 7 bases at V and 2 bases at J, with 13 bases in the middle. The CDR3 coding sequence is TGTGCCAGCAAATTCCGGGATTTCACAGATACGCAGTATTTT. Translating it yields CASKFRDFTDTQYF. Looking up the rest from reference TRBV28 and TRBJ2-3 gives the full variable domain: DVKVTQSSRYLVKRTGEKVFLECVQDMDHENMFWYRQDPGLGLRLIYFSYDVKMKEKGDIPEGYSVSREKKERFSLILESASTNQTSMYLCASKFRDFTDTQYFGPGTRLTVL.

This chain connects TRBV7-9 to TRBJ2-7; D perhaps matches TRBD1 (6 bases). Germline CDR1 is SEHNR and CDR2 is FQNEAQ (reference sequence). V was shortened by 5 bases and J by 0 bases, with 20 bases between the two germline ends. The CDR3 covers 17 residues. DNA for the CDR3: TGTGCCAGCAGCCCGCGTGTAGGGACACCTGGCTCCTACGAGCAGTACTTC. It yields the protein CASSPRVGTPGSYEQYF.

The V call is TRBV4-1, the J call TRBJ2-7; 9 nucleotides line up with TRBD1. The J call is in doubt because the DNA end fits TRBJ2-5 better. The CDR3 totals 17 residues. Germline V gene sequence: CDR1 MGHRA, CDR2 YSYEKL. Here the CDR3 reads CASSYLGFLTGGKTQYF. The CDR3 nucleotides are TGCGCCAGCAGCTACCTGGGGTTCCTGACAGGGGGAAAGACCCAGTACTTC.

This clonotype occurred a few times. V usage is TRBV6-6 and J usage is TRBJ1-2, with unresolved D. The CDR3 runs 10 residues. Germline lookup yields CDR1 MNHNY and CDR2 SVGAGI (reference sequence). Trimming took 4 bases from V and 7 from J, leaving 4 bases between them. The CDR3 DNA follows: TGTGCCAGCAGTTTTAGTGGCTACACCTTC. Encoded protein: CASSFSGYTF.

The J gene is TRBJ1-2, the V gene TRBV6-2 or TRBV6-3; 10 positions agree with TRBD1. The length of the CDR3 is 14 residues. V shed 4 bases, J shed 10 bases, and the junction held 9 bases outside the gene matches. The germline V gene encodes CDR1 MNHEY and CDR2 SVGEGT. CDR3 sequence: CASSFRTGTGAYTF. As DNA, the CDR3 is TGTGCCAGCAGTTTTCGAACCGGGACAGGGGCCTACACCTTC.

In DNA, the CDR3 is TGTGCCAGCAGTTCTCCGGTCGGGAGGGATACGCAGTATTTT. It specifies CASSSPVGRDTQYF. V is TRBV6-2 or TRBV6-3 and J is TRBJ2-3; 7 bases align to TRBD2. The CDR3 consists of 14 residues. The V gene end was trimmed by 4 bases and the J gene end by 6 bases; junction bases not matched to a gene: 7. Per germline, CDR1 MNHEY and CDR2 SVGEGT.